This TCR beta chain derives from a study of CD8 T cells in ankylosing spondylitis. Germline values: CDR1 DFQATT, CDR2 SNEGSKA (reference sequence). The CDR3 spans 16 residues. V shed 3 bases, J shed 3 bases, and the junction held 10 bases outside the gene matches. TCRdb re-derived calls from the 5' RACE reads in MiXCR, one entry per CDR3 protein. The table has 300,000 to 350,000 distinct CDR3 sequences, roughly 20% seen once. Material: blood, either unsorted or a sorted T cell fraction (not recorded which). The chain joins TRBV20-1 to TRBJ2-1, with 8 bases fitting TRBD2. The sequence came from a female donor with ankylosing spondylitis or in good health (not recorded which). The DNA for the CDR3 is TGCAGTGCTAGGGAGGCAGGGCTAGCGGGCTACAATGAGCAGTTCTTC. Residues: CSAREAGLAGYNEQFF.